This T cell receptor beta chain was obtained from a study of radiotherapy plus CTLA-4 blockade in lung cancer. Turning to the study itself: Objective responses were observed in 15% to 20% of patients, and disease control was achieved by around 31%.

As to this clone: Its antigen remains unidentified.

V was pared by 5 bases and J by 5 bases, with 8 bases of the junction left unmatched. The CDR3 runs to 14 residues. CDR1 and CDR2 (germline): SQVTM, ANQGSEA. The method was immunoSEQ multiplex PCR; TCRdb's version includes in-frame clones alone and lacks a portion of them. The data hold tens of thousands of clones, with 76% observed a single time. With ipilimumab providing CTLA-4 blockade, focal radiation was administered to patients who had chemo-refractory metastatic non-small-cell lung cancer. General study points: There was expansion of tumor-derived TCR clones in blood after radiotherapy plus ipilimumab. Alongside interferon-beta, early blood T cell clone dynamics were reportedly the best predictor of response.

The specimen was peripheral blood, collected from a patient treated with radiotherapy plus ipilimumab. The clonotype comes from a human donor with non-small cell lung cancer whose response to radiotherapy plus ipilimumab could not be evaluated. Some clones in this sample may be carry-over from other donors' samples. The genes are TRBV29-1 and TRBJ2-5, with 10 positions matching TRBD1. CDR3 coding DNA: TGCAGCGTTCTCCGGGACAGGGGCTTGGAGACCCAGTACTTC. This encodes CSVLRDRGLETQYF.